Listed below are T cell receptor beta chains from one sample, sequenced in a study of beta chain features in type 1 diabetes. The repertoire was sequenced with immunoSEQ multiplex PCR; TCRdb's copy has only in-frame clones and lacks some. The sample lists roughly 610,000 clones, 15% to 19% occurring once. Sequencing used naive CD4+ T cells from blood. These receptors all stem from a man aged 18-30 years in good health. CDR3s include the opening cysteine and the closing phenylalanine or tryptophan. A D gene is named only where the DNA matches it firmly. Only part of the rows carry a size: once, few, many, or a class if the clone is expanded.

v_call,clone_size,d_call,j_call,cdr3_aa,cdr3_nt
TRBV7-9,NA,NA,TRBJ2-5,CASAPGGQYQETQYF,TGTGCCAGCGCTCCCGGGGGGCAGTACCAAGAGACCCAGTACTTC
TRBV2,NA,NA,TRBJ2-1,CASSKERGVVLDNEQFF,TGTGCCAGCAGTAAGGAGAGAGGGGTAGTTTTGGACAATGAGCAGTTCTTC
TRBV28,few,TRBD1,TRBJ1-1,CASSSPKDRLWNTEAFF,TGTGCCAGCAGTTCACCGAAGGACAGGCTATGGAACACTGAAGCTTTCTTT
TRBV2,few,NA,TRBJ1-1,CASSWRASEAFF,TGTGCCAGCAGTTGGAGGGCCAGTGAAGCTTTCTTT
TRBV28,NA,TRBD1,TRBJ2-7,CASSLSRTGLYF,TGTGCCAGCAGTTTATCTAGGACAGGGCTTTACTTC
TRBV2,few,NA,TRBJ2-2,CASTNRERWTGELFF,TGTGCCAGCACTAACAGGGAACGGTGGACCGGGGAGCTGTTTTTT
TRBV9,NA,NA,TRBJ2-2,CASSSGRPNTGELFF,TGTGCCAGCAGCTCCGGTCGTCCCAACACCGGGGAGCTGTTTTTT
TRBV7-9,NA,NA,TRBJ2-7,CASSLERPGAAEQYF,TGTGCCAGCAGCTTAGAGCGGCCAGGGGCAGCCGAGCAGTACTTC
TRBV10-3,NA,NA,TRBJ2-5,CAISLQGEETQYF,TGTGCCATCAGTCTACAGGGTGAAGAGACCCAGTACTTC
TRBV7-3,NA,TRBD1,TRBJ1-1,CASSLYRGIEAFF,TGTGCCAGCAGCTTGTACAGGGGAATTGAAGCTTTCTTT
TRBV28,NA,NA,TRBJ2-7,CASSPPGGLSYEQYF,TGTGCCAGCAGTCCACCGGGCGGGTTATCCTACGAGCAGTACTTC
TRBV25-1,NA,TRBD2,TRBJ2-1,CASSDPSGRDNEQFF,TGTGCCAGCAGTGACCCTAGCGGGAGGGACAATGAGCAGTTCTTC
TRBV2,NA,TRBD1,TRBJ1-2,CAIRQGPIYGYTF,TGTGCCATCAGACAGGGCCCGATCTATGGCTACACCTTC
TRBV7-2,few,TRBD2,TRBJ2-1,CASSLGLAGGGEQFF,TGTGCCAGCAGCTTGGGACTAGCGGGAGGCGGGGAGCAGTTCTTC
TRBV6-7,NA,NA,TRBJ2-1,CASSYSEQFF,TGTGCCAGCAGTTACTCGGAGCAGTTCTTC
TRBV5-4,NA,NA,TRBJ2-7,CASSPGGDRVTSGAYEQYF,TGTGCCAGCAGCCCCGGGGGGGACAGGGTGACTAGCGGAGCTTACGAGCAGTACTTC
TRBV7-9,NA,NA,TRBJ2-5,CASSHNPGQVQETQYF,TGTGCCAGCAGCCATAACCCGGGACAAGTACAAGAGACCCAGTACTTC
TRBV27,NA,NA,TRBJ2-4,CASTNLAEGAKNIQYF,TGTGCCAGCACGAACTTAGCGGAGGGAGCCAAAAACATTCAGTACTTC
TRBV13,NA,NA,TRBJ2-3,CASSFPRGALGTDTQYF,TGTGCCAGCAGCTTCCCCCGAGGAGCGCTCGGCACAGATACGCAGTATTTT
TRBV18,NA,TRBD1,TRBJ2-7,CASSLQGDSSYEQYF,TGTGCCAGCTCACTCCAAGGGGACAGCTCCTACGAGCAGTACTTC
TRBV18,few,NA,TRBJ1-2,CASSQLESGGYTF,TGTGCCAGCTCCCAACTGGAGTCCGGGGGCTACACCTTC
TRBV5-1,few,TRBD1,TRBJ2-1,CASSFGDRGLNEQFF,TGCGCCAGCAGCTTCGGGGACAGGGGGCTTAATGAGCAGTTCTTC
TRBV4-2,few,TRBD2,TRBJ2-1,CASSPGTSGDEQFF,TGTGCCAGCAGCCCCGGGACTAGCGGGGATGAGCAGTTCTTC
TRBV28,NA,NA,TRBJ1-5,CASSLSRGSQPQHF,TGTGCCAGCAGTTTAAGTAGGGGCAGCCAGCCCCAGCATTTT
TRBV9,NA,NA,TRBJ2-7,CASSAGGIPIEQYF,TGTGCCAGCAGCGCGGGGGGCATCCCGATCGAGCAGTACTTC
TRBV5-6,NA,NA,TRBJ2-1,CASSLGLAVGNEQFF,TGTGCCAGCAGCTTGGGACTGGCCGTGGGCAATGAGCAGTTCTTC
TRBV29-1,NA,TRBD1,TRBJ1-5,CSVVNLTGGLNQPQHF,TGCAGCGTTGTAAACTTGACAGGGGGGTTAAACCAGCCCCAGCATTTT
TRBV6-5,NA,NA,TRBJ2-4,CASRNRKNIQYF,TGTGCCAGCAGAAACAGAAAAAACATTCAGTACTTC
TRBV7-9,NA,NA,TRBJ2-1,CASSLDSPLGQFF,TGTGCCAGCAGCTTAGATTCACCCCTCGGGCAGTTCTTC